This T cell receptor beta chain was retrieved from a study of neoadjuvant anti-PD-1 for oral cavity cancer. Study overall: Before surgery, most patients got three to four biweekly 3 mg/kg nivolumab doses. Patients without progression received a fourth nivolumab dose around day 43, then surgical resection on days 50-56. Whole-study findings and limits: Post-nivolumab, blood T cell clonality was significantly elevated in non-responders.

Details on this clone: Its antigen is not identified.

Here immunoSEQ multiplex PCR was the method, and the copy in TCRdb shows in-frame clones only, minus some. Altogether roughly 46,000 clones are present, about three quarters being singletons, with the ten largest covering about 5%. Time point noted: after neoadjuvant nivolumab, at surgical resection. The CDR3 contains 12 residues. Trimming took 8 bases from V and 0 from J, leaving 10 bases between them. Looked up from germline, CDR1 is SQVTM and CDR2 is ANQGSEA. This sequence originates from a person aged 40 to 85 with oral cavity squamous cell carcinoma. This chain uses TRBV29-1 with TRBJ1-2, with a weak D call TRBD1 (6 bases). The starting material was PBMCs, obtained after nivolumab (anti-PD-1) treatment. This CDR3 reads CSLTGPNYGYTF. CDR3 DNA: TGCAGCCTGACAGGTCCTAACTATGGCTACACCTTC.